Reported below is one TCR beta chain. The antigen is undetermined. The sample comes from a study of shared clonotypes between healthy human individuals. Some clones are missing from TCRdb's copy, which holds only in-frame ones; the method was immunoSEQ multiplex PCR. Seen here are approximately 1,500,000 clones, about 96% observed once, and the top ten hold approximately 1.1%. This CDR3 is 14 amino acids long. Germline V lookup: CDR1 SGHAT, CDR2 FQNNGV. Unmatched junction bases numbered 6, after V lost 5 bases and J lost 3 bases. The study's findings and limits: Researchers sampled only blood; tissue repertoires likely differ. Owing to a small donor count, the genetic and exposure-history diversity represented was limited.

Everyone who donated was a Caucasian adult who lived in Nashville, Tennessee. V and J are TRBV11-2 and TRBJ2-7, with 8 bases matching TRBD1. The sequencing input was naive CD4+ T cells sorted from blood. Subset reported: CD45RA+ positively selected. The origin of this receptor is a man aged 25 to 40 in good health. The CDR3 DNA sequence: TGTGCCAGCAGCAAGGGACAGGAGGACTACGAGCAGTACTTC. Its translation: CASSKGQEDYEQYF.